The 6 T cell receptor beta chains below were found in one sample sequenced in a study of blood T cell repertoires in COVID-19. Profiled with immunoSEQ multiplex PCR; TCRdb holds only in-frame clones, not every one. The data contain 150,000 to 160,000 clones, 80% to 90% of them singletons. Sequencing was carried out using peripheral blood. The receptors stem from a woman in her thirties or forties with acute or convalescent COVID-19.

V gene TRBV7-3 combines with J gene TRBJ2-2; no clear D gene. Trimming removed 2 bases at V and 7 bases at J, with 5 bases between. Germline-derived CDR1 and CDR2 are SGHTA and FQGTGA. The CDR3 loop spans 12 amino acids. For the CDR3, the DNA is TGTGCCAGCAGCTTATTGAGCGGGGAGCTGTTTTTT. Its translation is CASSLLSGELFF.

The chain uses TRBV29-1 and TRBJ2-2; 9 bases are shared with TRBD2. Germline loops: CDR1 SQVTM, CDR2 ANQGSEA. V lost 0 bases to trimming and J lost 6 bases; unmatched junction nucleotides: 8. CDR3 length: 16 amino acids. CDR3 in amino acids: CSVEEGAASGAGELFF. For the CDR3, the DNA is TGCAGCGTTGAAGAGGGGGCCGCTAGCGGGGCCGGGGAGCTGTTTTTT.

This chain joins TRBV7-3 and TRBJ2-7, with 7 bases aligning to TRBD2. Germline V gives CDR1 SGHTA, CDR2 FQGTGA. V shed 2 bases, J shed 6 bases, and the junction held 4 bases outside the gene matches. This CDR3 has 13 amino acids. Here the CDR3 reads CASSLYERGEQYF. The CDR3 coding sequence is TGTGCCAGCAGCTTATATGAGCGGGGCGAGCAGTACTTC.

This chain links TRBV7-3 with TRBJ2-7; TRBD2 matches at 12 bases. Germline-derived CDR1 and CDR2 are SGHTA and FQGTGA. The V gene end was trimmed by 5 bases and the J gene end by 4 bases; junction bases not matched to a gene: 6. The CDR3 runs 15 residues. The CDR3 DNA reads TGTGCCAGCAGCCCACTAGCGGGAGGCCAATACGAGCAGTACTTC. Protein sequence: CASSPLAGGQYEQYF. The complete variable domain, with remaining parts taken from reference TRBV7-3 and TRBJ2-7, reads GAGVSQTPSNKVTEKGKYVELRCDPISGHTALYWYRQSLGQGPEFLIYFQGTGAADDSGLPNDRFFAVRPEGSVSTLKIQRTERGDSAVYLCASSPLAGGQYEQYFGPGTRLTVT.

The chain links TRBV5-1 to TRBJ1-5; D is uncertain. The CDR3 contains 14 residues. Germline V gene data show CDR1 as SGHRS and CDR2 as YFSETQ. V lost 4 bases to trimming and J lost 6 bases, with 14 bases between them. The CDR3 DNA reads as TGCGCCAGCAGCGACACAATGGGCTTTCAGCCCCAGCATTTT. Protein sequence: CASSDTMGFQPQHF.

V usage is TRBV7-6 and J usage is TRBJ2-5; D possibly corresponds to TRBD2 (5 bases). CDR3 length: 15 amino acids. Looked up from germline, CDR1 is SGHVS and CDR2 is FNYEAQ. V was trimmed by 4 bases and J by 5 bases, leaving 17 bases between them. CDR3 loop: CASSSRVDPRETQYF. CDR3 in DNA: TGTGCCAGCAGCTCGAGGGTGGACCCGCGGGAGACCCAGTACTTC.